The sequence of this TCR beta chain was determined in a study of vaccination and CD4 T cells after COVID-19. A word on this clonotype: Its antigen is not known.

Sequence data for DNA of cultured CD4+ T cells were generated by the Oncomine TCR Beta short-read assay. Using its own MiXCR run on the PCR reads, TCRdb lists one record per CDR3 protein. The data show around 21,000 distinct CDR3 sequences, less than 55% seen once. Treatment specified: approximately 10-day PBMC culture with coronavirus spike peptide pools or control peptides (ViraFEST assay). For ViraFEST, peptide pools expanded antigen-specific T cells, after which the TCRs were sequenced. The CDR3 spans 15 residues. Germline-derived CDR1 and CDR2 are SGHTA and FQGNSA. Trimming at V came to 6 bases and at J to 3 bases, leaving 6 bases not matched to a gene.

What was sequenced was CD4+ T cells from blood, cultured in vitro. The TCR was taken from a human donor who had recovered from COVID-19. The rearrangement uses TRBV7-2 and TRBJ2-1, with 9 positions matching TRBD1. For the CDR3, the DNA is TGTGCCAGCAGAGGGGACAGGGAAGGCTACAATGAGCAGTTCTTC. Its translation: CASRGDREGYNEQFF.